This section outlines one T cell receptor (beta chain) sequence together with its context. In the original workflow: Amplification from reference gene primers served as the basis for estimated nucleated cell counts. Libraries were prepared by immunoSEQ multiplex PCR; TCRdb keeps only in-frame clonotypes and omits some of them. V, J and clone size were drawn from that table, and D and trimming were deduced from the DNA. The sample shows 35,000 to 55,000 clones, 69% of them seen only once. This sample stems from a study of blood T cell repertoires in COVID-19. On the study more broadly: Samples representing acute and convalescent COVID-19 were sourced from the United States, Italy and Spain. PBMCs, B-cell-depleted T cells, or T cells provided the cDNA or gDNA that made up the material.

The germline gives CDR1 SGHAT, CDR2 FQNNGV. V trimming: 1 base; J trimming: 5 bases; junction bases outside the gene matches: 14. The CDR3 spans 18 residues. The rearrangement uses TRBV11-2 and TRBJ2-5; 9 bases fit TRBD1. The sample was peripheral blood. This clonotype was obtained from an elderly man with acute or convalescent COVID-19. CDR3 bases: TGTGCCAGCAGCTTAGGGGCATTTCCGGGACAGGGTAGCGAGACCCAGTACTTC. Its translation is CASSLGAFPGQGSETQYF.